The rows below give T cell receptor beta chains drawn from one sample of a study of T cell repertoires in cytomegalovirus infection. TCRdb re-called the reads with MiXCR, one entry per CDR3 protein. The table records about 740,000 distinct CDR3 sequences, approximately 34% of them present only once. Material: PBMCs. These receptors came from a human donor in good health (CMV status not recorded). Some clones in this sample may be carry-over from other donors' samples. The CDR3 runs from the conserved cysteine through the conserved F or W. The order of the fields is V gene, D gene, clone size, J gene, CDR3 protein, CDR3 DNA. D genes are given only for firm matches. The size entry is marked missing in some rows and otherwise reads once, few, many or a size class.

TRBV4-1	TRBD1	NA	TRBJ2-1	CASSQDVDRYNEQFF	TGTGCCAGCAGCCAAGATGTGGACAGGTACAATGAGCAGTTCTTC
TRBV28	NA	few	TRBJ2-5	CASTDRRWGETQYF	TGTGCCAGCACCGACAGGAGATGGGGAGAGACCCAGTACTTC
TRBV7-2	NA	many	TRBJ2-7	CASSLASLYEQYF	TGTGCCAGCAGCTTAGCGTCTTTGTACGAGCAGTACTTC
TRBV6-6	NA	NA	TRBJ2-2	CASSSMTGTHTGELFF	TGTGCCAGCAGTTCTATGACAGGAACGCACACCGGGGAGCTGTTTTTT
TRBV20-1	TRBD1	NA	TRBJ2-5	CSAPRRTGRQTQYF	TGCAGTGCACCGCGCAGGACAGGGAGGCAGACCCAGTACTTC
TRBV7-2	NA	many	TRBJ1-6	CASSSNRVGSSPLHF	TGTGCCAGCAGCTCAAACAGGGTCGGTTCTTCACCCCTCCACTTT
TRBV20-1	TRBD1	NA	TRBJ1-3	CSAQQGAYGNTIYF	TGCAGTGCTCAACAGGGGGCTTATGGAAACACCATATATTTT
TRBV12-3/TRBV12-4	NA	NA	TRBJ2-1	CASSLIRVLTRTSSYNEQFF	TGTGCCAGCAGTTTAATAAGGGTCCTGACACGAACTAGCTCCTACAATGAGCAGTTCTTC
TRBV6-2/TRBV6-3	NA	many	TRBJ1-5	CASSYSGGRESQPQHF	TGTGCCAGCAGTTACTCAGGGGGGCGCGAATCTCAGCCCCAGCATTTT
TRBV7-2	NA	many	TRBJ2-7	CASSLLVAEVYEQYF	TGTGCCAGCAGCTTATTGGTGGCGGAGGTCTACGAGCAGTACTTC
TRBV7-2	NA	many	TRBJ1-2	CASSLAPGPFYGYTF	TGTGCCAGCAGCTTAGCGCCCGGACCGTTCTATGGCTACACCTTC
TRBV5-1	TRBD2	NA	TRBJ2-5	CASSLGLAKETQYF	TGCGCCAGCAGCTTGGGACTAGCAAAGGAGACCCAGTACTTC
TRBV6-6	NA	NA	TRBJ1-4	CASRDPLLAKLFF	TGTGCCAGCAGAGACCCCCTCCTGGCGAAACTGTTTTTT
TRBV4-2	NA	NA	TRBJ2-1	CASSQASGGISHEQFF	TGTGCCAGCAGCCAAGCGTCAGGGGGGATCTCCCATGAGCAGTTCTTC
TRBV2	TRBD1	NA	TRBJ1-5	CASSGGQGTAQPQHF	TGTGCCAGCAGTGGGGGACAGGGGACGGCTCAGCCCCAGCATTTT
TRBV6-1	NA	NA	TRBJ2-5	CASSRSFGETQYF	TGTGCCAGCAGTCGTAGCTTTGGGGAGACCCAGTACTTC
TRBV7-2	TRBD1	NA	TRBJ1-2	CASSPGAGQPHGGYTF	TGTGCCAGCAGCCCAGGGGCGGGACAGCCCCACGGAGGCTACACCTTC
TRBV7-3	NA	NA	TRBJ2-3	CASSYQGGLVDTQYF	TGTGCCAGCAGCTATCAAGGGGGTTTAGTAGATACGCAGTATTTT
TRBV5-4	NA	NA	TRBJ2-7	CASSPEGGASGQYF	TGTGCCAGCAGCCCCGAGGGGGGCGCCTCTGGGCAGTACTTC
TRBV6-1	NA	NA	TRBJ2-7	CASRSTGGDYEQYF	TGTGCCAGCAGGTCGACAGGCGGTGACTACGAGCAGTACTTC
TRBV11-3	NA	NA	TRBJ2-5	CASSLVSGGTQYF	TGTGCCAGCAGCTTAGTTTCTGGGGGGACCCAGTACTTC
TRBV6-1	NA	few	TRBJ1-2	CASSERPAGLGDSYGYTF	TGTGCCAGCAGTGAACGGCCGGCAGGACTTGGGGACTCCTATGGCTACACCTTC
TRBV28	NA	NA	TRBJ1-5	CASSSPGGTSRTGPQHF	TGTGCCAGCAGTTCCCCGGGGGGGACTTCCCGGACTGGGCCCCAGCATTTT
TRBV6-6	NA	NA	TRBJ1-5	CASIQREGMDQPQHF	TGTGCCAGCATTCAAAGGGAAGGGATGGATCAGCCCCAGCATTTT
TRBV5-1	NA	NA	TRBJ1-3	CASSTLTGTGNTIYF	TGCGCCAGCAGCACACTAACAGGGACTGGAAACACCATATATTTT
TRBV7-9	NA	few	TRBJ2-5	CASSRVKTQYF	TGTGCCAGCAGCCGTGTGAAGACCCAGTACTTC
TRBV10-3	NA	few	TRBJ2-1	CAIRSSYNEQFF	TGTGCCATCAGGAGCTCCTACAATGAGCAGTTCTTC
TRBV11-2	TRBD1	few	TRBJ2-7	CASSKDRANEQYF	TGTGCCAGCAGCAAAGACAGGGCGAATGAGCAGTACTTC
TRBV7-8	TRBD1	NA	TRBJ1-1	CASSPQGGRNTEAFF	TGTGCCAGCAGCCCCCAGGGGGGGAGGAACACTGAAGCTTTCTTT
TRBV7-6	TRBD1	NA	TRBJ1-1	CASSPRQGDSTEAFF	TGTGCCAGCAGCCCTAGACAGGGGGACAGCACTGAAGCTTTCTTT
TRBV5-1	TRBD1	NA	TRBJ2-5	CASSLVGTDGETQYF	TGCGCCAGCAGCTTGGTGGGGACAGACGGGGAGACCCAGTACTTC
TRBV27	TRBD1	once	TRBJ2-2	CASSLSQFVSVQGVTGELFF	TGTGCCAGCAGTTTATCGCAATTTGTATCGGTACAGGGGGTCACCGGGGAGCTGTTTTTT
TRBV7-2	NA	many	TRBJ1-2	CASSFGQANYGYTF	TGTGCCAGCAGCTTTGGACAAGCTAACTATGGCTACACCTTC
TRBV29-1	NA	NA	TRBJ2-1	CSVVGGTASFNTYNEQFF	TGCAGCGTTGTGGGGGGGACAGCTAGCTTTAATACCTACAATGAGCAGTTCTTC
TRBV9	NA	once	TRBJ2-3	CASSGTSRRDTDTQYF	TGTGCCAGCAGCGGAACTTCGAGGCGAGACACAGATACGCAGTATTTT
TRBV20-1	TRBD1	NA	TRBJ1-5	CSARVPRQGTNQPQHF	TGCAGTGCTAGAGTACCAAGACAGGGGACAAATCAGCCCCAGCATTTT
TRBV12-3/TRBV12-4	NA	few	TRBJ1-2	CASSKQGHGYTF	TGTGCCAGCAGCAAACAGGGCCATGGCTACACCTTC
TRBV7-2	NA	many	TRBJ2-1	CASSLSGASYNEQFF	TGTGCCAGCAGCTTGAGCGGAGCCTCCTACAATGAGCAGTTCTTC
TRBV20-1	NA	NA	TRBJ2-1	CSARESSHEQFF	TGCAGTGCTAGAGAATCCAGTCATGAGCAGTTCTTC
TRBV27	TRBD2	NA	TRBJ2-3	CASSPKLAGEPYTQYF	TGTGCCAGCAGTCCCAAACTAGCGGGAGAGCCATATACGCAGTATTTT
TRBV5-1	NA	few	TRBJ1-1	CASKGGPENTEAFF	TGCGCCAGCAAAGGGGGTCCCGAGAACACTGAAGCTTTCTTT
TRBV7-9	TRBD1	many	TRBJ1-5	CASSSQGDQPQHF	TGTGCCAGCAGCTCCCAGGGGGATCAGCCCCAGCATTTT
TRBV6-2/TRBV6-3	TRBD2	NA	TRBJ2-7	CASSYIPSGSSYEQYF	TGTGCCAGCAGTTACATTCCTAGCGGGAGCTCCTACGAGCAGTACTTC
TRBV5-1	NA	few	TRBJ1-2	CASSLSPTNYGYTF	TGCGCCAGCAGCTTGAGCCCAACCAACTATGGCTACACCTTC
TRBV28	NA	NA	TRBJ2-7	CASSTWVQVTYEQYF	TGTGCCAGCAGCACATGGGTACAGGTCACCTACGAGCAGTACTTC
TRBV4-2	TRBD1	NA	TRBJ2-7	CASSQVSTGGYEQYF	TGTGCCAGCAGCCAAGTTTCGACAGGGGGCTACGAGCAGTACTTC
TRBV7-9	NA	NA	TRBJ1-4	CASSSSYMETNEKLFF	TGTGCCAGCAGCTCGTCGTACATGGAGACTAATGAAAAACTGTTTTTT
TRBV28	TRBD2	NA	TRBJ2-7	CASSFRAGGRYEQYF	TGTGCCAGCAGTTTCAGGGCGGGAGGGCGCTACGAGCAGTACTTC
TRBV5-1	TRBD1	NA	TRBJ2-7	CASGLGTGPYEQYF	TGCGCCAGCGGTCTTGGGACAGGCCCATACGAGCAGTACTTC